Below, 19 T cell receptor beta chains from the same sample are listed, as sequenced in a study of shared clonotypes between healthy human individuals (dated by TCRdb to 2019 to 2021). Receptor libraries were prepared by the immunoSEQ multiplex PCR assay. Sourced from immuneACCESS, this table was stored by TCRdb with only in-frame sequences that have V and J called. A share of the clones is absent; for the studies checked, an unresolved V gene accounts for under half, and the remainder has no known explanation. For this sample the table gives millions of clones, of which approximately 93% were detected only once. The top ten clones comprise around 0.4% of the sample. Sequenced input: naive CD4+ T cells from PBMCs. The sample's cell subset or site label is to be understood as: CD45RA+ positively selected. Every receptor here comes from a man younger than 35 in good health. Some clones in this sample may be carry-over from other donors' samples.

The count of this clone is one. This chain links TRBV2 with TRBJ2-3; D gene unclear. Trimming pared 3 bases from V and 5 bases from J, leaving 3 bases between. This CDR3 has 11 amino acids. Germline V gene data show CDR1 as SNHLY and CDR2 as FYNNEI. The CDR3, as DNA: TGTGCCAGCAGTGATCAAGATACGCAGTATTTT. Its protein is CASSDQDTQYF.

The sample holds one count of this clone. The chain recombines TRBV5-1 with TRBJ2-3; perhaps TRBD1 as D (6 bases). The V gene lost 1 base and the J gene lost 4 bases, with 10 bases spanning the gap. Germline CDR1 reads SGHRS; CDR2 reads YFSETQ. The CDR3 contains 14 residues. The CDR3 loop reads CASSLTGYPDTQYF. CDR3 bases: TGCGCCAGCAGCTTGACAGGGTATCCAGATACGCAGTATTTT.

The V gene is TRBV7-8, the J gene TRBJ1-6; 9 bases align to TRBD1. The CDR3 totals 18 residues. Germline trimming cut 3 bases from V and 6 bases from J; bases unmatched to any gene: 12. Germline-derived CDR1 and CDR2 are SGHVS and FQNEAQ. The CDR3 spells CASSLDNRGRPSNSPLHF. CDR3 DNA: TGTGCCAGCAGCTTGGACAACAGGGGGCGGCCTTCTAATTCACCCCTCCACTTT. Full variable domain (missing parts from reference TRBV7-8 and TRBJ1-6): GAGVSQSPRYKVAKRGQDVALRCDPISGHVSLFWYQQALGQGPEFLTYFQNEAQLDKSGLPSDRFFAERPEGSVSTLKIQRTQQEDSAVYLCASSLDNRGRPSNSPLHFGNGTRLTVT.

The gene calls are TRBV30 and TRBJ1-1; 9 bases are a match to TRBD1. The CDR3 consists of 13 residues. The germline V gene encodes CDR1 GTSNPN and CDR2 SVGIG (reference sequence). After removal of 3 bases from V and 5 bases from J, the junction contained 4 bases not matched to a gene. DNA of the CDR3: TGTGCCTGGAGGACAGGGGGTTCGACTGAAGCTTTCTTT. Protein: CAWRTGGSTEAFF.

This clone was detected only once. The chain links TRBV5-1 to TRBJ2-2, with 7 bases fitting TRBD1. This CDR3 is built from 13 residues. Germline V CDR1 and CDR2: SGHRS, YFSETQ. Trimming removed 6 bases from V and 3 bases from J; junction bases left unmatched: 2. Written as DNA, the CDR3 is TGCGCCAGCAACACAGGGGACACCGGGGAGCTGTTTTTT. Encoded protein: CASNTGDTGELFF.

This chain joins TRBV9 and TRBJ2-7; 13 bases agree with TRBD2. After removal of 4 bases from V and 4 bases from J, the junction contained 8 bases not matched to a gene. The germline gives CDR1 SGDLS, CDR2 YYNGEE. The CDR3 is 16 amino acids. DNA for the CDR3: TGTGCCAGCAGCCCCCGGACTAGCGGGGGATCTTACGAGCAGTACTTC. The encoded protein is CASSPRTSGGSYEQYF.

V and J are TRBV27 and TRBJ2-7; the D call may be TRBD1 or TRBD2 (7 bases each). The V gene lost 7 bases and the J gene lost 0 bases, with 13 bases spanning the gap. CDR1 is MNHEY, CDR2 SMNVEV, per germline (reference sequence). The CDR3 length is 14 residues. The CDR3 is CASNRGGSSYEQYF. Here the CDR3 DNA reads TGTGCCAGCAACAGGGGCGGGAGCTCCTACGAGCAGTACTTC.

The gene calls are TRBV15 and TRBJ2-5; no clear D gene. CDR1 is LNHNV and CDR2 is YYDKDF in the germline V gene (reference sequence). The CDR3 runs 14 residues. Trimming cost V 0 bases and J 7 bases, with 12 bases left between them. DNA for the CDR3: TGTGCCACCAGCAGAGATTCGGGCCCAGGGACCCAGTACTTC. Its protein is CATSRDSGPGTQYF.

This clone has a single count. V usage is TRBV10-3 and J usage is TRBJ2-5, with 11 bases aligning to TRBD2. CDR1 and CDR2 from the germline V gene are ENHRY and SYGVKD. With 4 bases clipped from V and 3 bases from J, the junction kept 13 bases outside the gene matches. The length of the CDR3 is 18 residues. The DNA for the CDR3 is TGTGCCATCAGTGCCCGCTCACGGGCTAGCGGGGGGAAAGAGACCCAGTACTTC. As protein: CAISARSRASGGKETQYF.

The chain uses TRBV6-5 and TRBJ1-3; TRBD1 aligns across 7 bases. The CDR3 has 15 amino acids. V was clipped by 1 base and J by 0 bases; unmatched bases: 0. CDR1 MNHEY and CDR2 SVGAGI come from the germline V gene. The DNA for the CDR3 is TGTGCCAGCAGTTACTGGGACAGCTCTGGAAACACCATATATTTT. The encoded protein is CASSYWDSSGNTIYF.

This clone has only a few counts. The chain is built from TRBV30 and TRBJ1-1; D unresolved. V lost 3 bases and J 1 base, leaving 6 bases between the germline ends. Germline V gene data show CDR1 as GTSNPN and CDR2 as SVGIG (reference sequence). CDR3 length: 12 residues. The CDR3 protein is CAWRMGNTEAFF. The CDR3, as DNA: TGTGCCTGGAGGATGGGGAACACTGAAGCTTTCTTT.

The chain carries TRBV4-1 and TRBJ2-1, with D maybe TRBD2 (6 bases). CDR3 size: 18 residues. Germline CDR1 and CDR2: MGHRA and YSYEKL. V was pared by 0 bases and J by 4 bases, with 19 bases between. The CDR3, as DNA: TGCGCCAGCAGCCAAGATTGGGCTAGCGCGACGCTATACAATGAGCAGTTCTTC. As protein: CASSQDWASATLYNEQFF.

The DNA for the CDR3 is TGTGCCTGCTCCCCCCAGGGAGCTGGCTATGGCTACACCTTC. It codes for CACSPQGAGYGYTF. This chain connects TRBV30 to TRBJ1-2, with D tentatively TRBD1 (5 bases). Germline CDR1 reads GTSNPN; CDR2 reads SVGIG (reference sequence). V was clipped by 6 bases and J by 4 bases, with 18 bases between them. This CDR3 has 14 residues.

This clone showed up just once. The identical CDR3 is also encoded by other nucleotide sequences in the sample. This chain joins TRBV28 and TRBJ2-5; no clear D. CDR1 and CDR2 from the germline V gene are MDHEN and SYDVKM. This CDR3 is 12 amino acids long. V was clipped by 1 base and J by 5 bases, with 5 bases between them. The CDR3 DNA follows: TGTGCCAGCAGTTTATCCGCCGAGACCCAGTACTTC. It translates to CASSLSAETQYF.

On this clone itself: Other DNA sequences from this sample encode an identical CDR3 as well. The chain links TRBV5-1 to TRBJ2-5, with TRBD2 matching 13 bases. V trimming: 3 bases; J trimming: 3 bases; junction bases outside the gene matches: 2. The CDR3 is 15 amino acids. Germline V gene sequence: CDR1 SGHRS, CDR2 YFSETQ. CDR3 sequence reads: CASSSGTSGEETQYF. CDR3 nucleotide sequence: TGCGCCAGCAGCTCCGGGACTAGCGGGGAAGAGACCCAGTACTTC.

J is TRBJ2-7 and V is TRBV11-2; D is possibly TRBD2 (7 bases). The V end was cut by 3 bases, the J end by 0 bases, with 15 bases between. Germline loops: CDR1 SGHAT, CDR2 FQNNGV. The CDR3 covers 16 residues. DNA for the CDR3: TGTGCCAGCAGCTTTGGGAGGGGGGGGACCTCCTACGAGCAGTACTTC. Amino acids: CASSFGRGGTSYEQYF. The full variable domain, its missing parts supplied by reference TRBV11-2 and TRBJ2-7, is EAGVAQSPRYKIIEKRQSVAFWCNPISGHATLYWYQQILGQGPKLLIQFQNNGVVDDSQLPKDRFSAERLKGVDSTLKIQPAKLEDSAVYLCASSFGRGGTSYEQYFGPGTRLTVT.

About this clone itself: Other DNA variants within this sample encode the same CDR3. The genes are TRBV2 and TRBJ2-3; no reliable D call. The CDR3 has 11 residues. Trimming stripped 8 bases from V and 0 bases from J, with 3 bases between. Germline V lookup: CDR1 SNHLY, CDR2 FYNNEI. The CDR3 nucleotides read TGTGCCAGCTCAAGCACAGATACGCAGTATTTT. Its protein product is CASSSTDTQYF.

V usage is TRBV5-1 and J usage is TRBJ2-2; D gene unclear. Germline V CDR1 and CDR2: SGHRS, YFSETQ. This CDR3 has 14 amino acids. V lost 1 base and J 3 bases, leaving 7 bases between the germline ends. As DNA, the CDR3 is TGCGCCAGCAGCTTGTTTGGGGACACCGGGGAGCTGTTTTTT. Amino acid sequence: CASSLFGDTGELFF.

V gene TRBV5-6 combines with J gene TRBJ1-1; 9 positions match TRBD1. The germline gives CDR1 SGHDT, CDR2 YYEEEE. The CDR3 has 18 residues. With 1 base clipped from V and 4 bases from J, the junction kept 14 bases outside the gene matches. The CDR3: CASSLLTGQGLVGTEAFF. DNA of the CDR3: TGTGCCAGCAGCTTGCTTACGGGACAGGGTTTGGTGGGCACTGAAGCTTTCTTT. Full variable domain (outside the CDR3, taken from reference TRBV5-6 and TRBJ1-1): DAGVTQSPTHLIKTRGQQVTLRCSPKSGHDTVSWYQQALGQGPQFIFQYYEEEERQRGNFPDRFSGHQFPNYSSELNVNALLLGDSALYLCASSLLTGQGLVGTEAFFGQGTRLTVV.